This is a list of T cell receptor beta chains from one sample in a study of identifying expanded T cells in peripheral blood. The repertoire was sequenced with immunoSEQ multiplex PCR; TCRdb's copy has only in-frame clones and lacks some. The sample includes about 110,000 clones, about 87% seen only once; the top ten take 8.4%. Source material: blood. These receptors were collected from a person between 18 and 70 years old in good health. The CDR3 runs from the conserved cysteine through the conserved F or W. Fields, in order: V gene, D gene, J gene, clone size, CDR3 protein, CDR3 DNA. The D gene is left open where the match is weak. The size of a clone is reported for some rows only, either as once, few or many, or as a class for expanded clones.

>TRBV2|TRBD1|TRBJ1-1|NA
CASGDRGGTGTEAFF
TGTGCCAGCGGGGACAGGGGCGGGACGGGAACTGAAGCTTTCTTT
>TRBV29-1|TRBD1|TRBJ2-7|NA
CSVSQRGQGSYEQYF
TGCAGCGTCTCCCAGAGGGGACAGGGATCCTACGAGCAGTACTTC
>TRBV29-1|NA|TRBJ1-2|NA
CSVDTIYGYTF
TGCAGCGTTGACACAATCTATGGCTACACCTTC
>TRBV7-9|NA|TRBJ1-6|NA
CASSFGGNYNSPLHF
TGTGCCAGCAGCTTTGGGGGCAACTATAATTCACCCCTCCACTTT
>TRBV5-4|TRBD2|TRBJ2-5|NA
CASSLLAGGPTRQYF
TGTGCCAGCAGCTTACTAGCGGGGGGACCTACGAGGCAGTACTTC
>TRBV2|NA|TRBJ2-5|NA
CASSESFAGLETQYF
TGTGCCAGCAGTGAATCTTTTGCAGGACTAGAGACCCAGTACTTC
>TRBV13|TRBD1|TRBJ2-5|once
CASSRGQGETQYF
TGTGCCAGCAGCCGCGGACAGGGAGAGACCCAGTACTTC
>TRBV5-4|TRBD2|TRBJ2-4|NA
CASSLRGGDIQYF
TGTGCCAGCAGCTTGCGCGGGGGTGACATTCAGTACTTC
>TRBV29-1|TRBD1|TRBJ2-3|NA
CSVGRDRGTDTQYF
TGCAGCGTAGGCCGGGACAGGGGCACAGATACGCAGTATTTT
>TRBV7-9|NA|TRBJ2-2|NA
CASSLEVISTGELFF
TGTGCCAGCAGCTTAGAGGTAATCTCCACCGGGGAGCTGTTTTTT